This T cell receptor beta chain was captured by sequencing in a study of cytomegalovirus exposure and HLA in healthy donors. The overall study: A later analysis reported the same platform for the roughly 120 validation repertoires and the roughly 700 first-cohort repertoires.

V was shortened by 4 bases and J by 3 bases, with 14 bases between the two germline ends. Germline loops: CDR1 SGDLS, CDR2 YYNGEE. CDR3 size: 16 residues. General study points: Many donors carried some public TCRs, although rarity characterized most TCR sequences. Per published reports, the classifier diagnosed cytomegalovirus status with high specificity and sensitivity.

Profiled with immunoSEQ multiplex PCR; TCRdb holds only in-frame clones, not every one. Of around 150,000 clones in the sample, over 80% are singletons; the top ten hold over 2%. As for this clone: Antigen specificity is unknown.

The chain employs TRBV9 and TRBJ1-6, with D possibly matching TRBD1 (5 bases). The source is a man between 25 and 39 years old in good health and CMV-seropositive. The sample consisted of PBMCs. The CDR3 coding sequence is TGTGCCAGCAGCCTGTCGACAGACAACTATAATTCACCCCTCCACTTT. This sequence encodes CASSLSTDNYNSPLHF.